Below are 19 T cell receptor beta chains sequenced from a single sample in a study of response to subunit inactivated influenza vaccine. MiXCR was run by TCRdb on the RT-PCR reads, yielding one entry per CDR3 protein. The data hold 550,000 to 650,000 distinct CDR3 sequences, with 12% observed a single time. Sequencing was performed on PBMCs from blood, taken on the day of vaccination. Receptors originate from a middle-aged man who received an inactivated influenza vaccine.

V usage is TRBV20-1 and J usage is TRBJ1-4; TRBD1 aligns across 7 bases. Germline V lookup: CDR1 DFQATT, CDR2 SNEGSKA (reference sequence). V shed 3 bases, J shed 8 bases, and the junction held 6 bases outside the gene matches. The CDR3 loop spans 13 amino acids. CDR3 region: CSASGQGGEKLFF. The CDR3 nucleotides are TGCAGTGCTAGCGGGCAGGGGGGCGAAAAACTGTTTTTT.

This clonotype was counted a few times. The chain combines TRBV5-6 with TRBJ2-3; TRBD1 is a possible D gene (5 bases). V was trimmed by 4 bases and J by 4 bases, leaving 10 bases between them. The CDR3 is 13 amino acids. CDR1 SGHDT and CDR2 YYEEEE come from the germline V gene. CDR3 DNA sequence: TGTGCCAGCAGCGCTAGGGGTGCAGATACGCAGTATTTT. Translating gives CASSARGADTQYF.

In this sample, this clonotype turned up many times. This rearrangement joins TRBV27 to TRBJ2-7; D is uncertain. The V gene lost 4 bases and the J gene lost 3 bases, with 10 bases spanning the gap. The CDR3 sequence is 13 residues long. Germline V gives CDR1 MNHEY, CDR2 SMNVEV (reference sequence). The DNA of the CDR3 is TGTGCCAGCAGTTATGGTCGCTACTACGAGCAGTACTTC. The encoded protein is CASSYGRYYEQYF.

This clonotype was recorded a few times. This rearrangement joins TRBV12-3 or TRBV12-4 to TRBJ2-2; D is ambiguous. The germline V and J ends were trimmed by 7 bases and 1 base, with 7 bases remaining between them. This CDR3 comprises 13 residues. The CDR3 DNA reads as TGTGCCAGCATTGTGGGGAACACCGGGGAGCTGTTTTTT. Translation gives CASIVGNTGELFF.

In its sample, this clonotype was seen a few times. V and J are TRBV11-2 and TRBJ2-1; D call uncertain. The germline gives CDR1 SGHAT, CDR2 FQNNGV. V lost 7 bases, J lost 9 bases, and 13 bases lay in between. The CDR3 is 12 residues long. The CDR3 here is CASNHLMVEQFF. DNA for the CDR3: TGTGCCAGCAACCACTTGATGGTTGAGCAGTTCTTC.

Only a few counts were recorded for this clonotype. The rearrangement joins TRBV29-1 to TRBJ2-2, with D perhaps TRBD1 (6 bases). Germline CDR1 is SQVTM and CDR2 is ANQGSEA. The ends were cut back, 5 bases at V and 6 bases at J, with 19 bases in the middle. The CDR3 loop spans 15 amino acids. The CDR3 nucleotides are TGCAGCGTTAAATTACAGGGAAGGATATCCGGGGAGCTGTTTTTT. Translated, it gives CSVKLQGRISGELFF.

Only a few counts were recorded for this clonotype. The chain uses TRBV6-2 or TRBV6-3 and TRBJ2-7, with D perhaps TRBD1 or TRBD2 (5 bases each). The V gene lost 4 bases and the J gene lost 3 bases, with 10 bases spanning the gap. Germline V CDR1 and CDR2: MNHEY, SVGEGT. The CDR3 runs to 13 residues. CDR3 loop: CASSWDDYYEQYF. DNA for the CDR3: TGTGCCAGCAGTTGGGACGACTACTACGAGCAGTACTTC.

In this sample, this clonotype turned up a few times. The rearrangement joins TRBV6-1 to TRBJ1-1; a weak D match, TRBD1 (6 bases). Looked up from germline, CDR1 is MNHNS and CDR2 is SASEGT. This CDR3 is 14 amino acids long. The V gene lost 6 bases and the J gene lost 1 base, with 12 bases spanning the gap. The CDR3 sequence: CASRPTGQNTEAFF. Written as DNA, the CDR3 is TGTGCCAGCAGACCGACAGGCCAGAACACTGAAGCTTTCTTT.

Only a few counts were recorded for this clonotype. CDR3: CASSLTSPGDTEAFF. The CDR3 DNA reads as TGCGCCAGCAGCTTGACGTCCCCTGGGGACACTGAAGCTTTCTTT. The chain has TRBV5-1 and TRBJ1-1; D uncertain. The CDR3 has 15 residues. Trimming cost V 1 base and J 3 bases, with 13 bases left between them. The germline V gene has CDR1 SGHRS and CDR2 YFSETQ.

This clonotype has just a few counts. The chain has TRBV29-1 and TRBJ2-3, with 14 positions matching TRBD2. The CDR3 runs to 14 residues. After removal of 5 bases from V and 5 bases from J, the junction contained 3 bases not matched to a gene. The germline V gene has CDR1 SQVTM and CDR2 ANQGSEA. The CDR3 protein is CSVRTSGRRDTQYF. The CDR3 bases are TGCAGCGTTAGGACTAGCGGGAGGAGAGATACGCAGTATTTT.

This CDR3 reads CASSLDRAGNQPQHF. The CDR3 nucleotides read TGCGCCAGCAGCTTGGACAGGGCGGGCAATCAGCCCCAGCATTTT. The chain combines TRBV5-1 with TRBJ1-5, with a possible D match to TRBD1 (6 bases). Germline V CDR1 and CDR2: SGHRS, YFSETQ. The V end was cut by 0 bases, the J end by 2 bases, with 9 bases between. CDR3 size: 15 residues.

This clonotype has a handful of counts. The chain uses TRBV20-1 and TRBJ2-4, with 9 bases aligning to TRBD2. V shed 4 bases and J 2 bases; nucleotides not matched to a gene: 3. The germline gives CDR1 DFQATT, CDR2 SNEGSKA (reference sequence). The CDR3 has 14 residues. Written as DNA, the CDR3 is TGCAGTGCTAAGACTAGCGGTACCAAAAACATTCAGTACTTC. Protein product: CSAKTSGTKNIQYF.

DNA for the CDR3: TGTGCCAGCAGCGCTTACCGGGCGGATACGCAGTATTTT. It encodes CASSAYRADTQYF. This chain connects TRBV9 to TRBJ2-3; D not resolved. Per the germline V gene, CDR1 is SGDLS and CDR2 is YYNGEE. Trimming removed 3 bases from V and 6 bases from J, with 11 bases in between. The CDR3 contains 13 residues.

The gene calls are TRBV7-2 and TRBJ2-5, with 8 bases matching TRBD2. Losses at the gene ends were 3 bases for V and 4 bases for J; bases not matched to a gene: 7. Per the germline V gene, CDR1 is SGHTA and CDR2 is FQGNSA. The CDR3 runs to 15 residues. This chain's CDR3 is CASSLRAGDVETQYF. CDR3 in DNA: TGTGCCAGCAGCTTGAGAGCGGGAGACGTAGAGACCCAGTACTTC.

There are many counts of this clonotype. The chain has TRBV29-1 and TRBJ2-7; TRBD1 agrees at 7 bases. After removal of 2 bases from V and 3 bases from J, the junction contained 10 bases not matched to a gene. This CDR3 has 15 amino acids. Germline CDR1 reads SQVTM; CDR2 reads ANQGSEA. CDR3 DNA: TGCAGCGTTGAACCGGTCGGGACAGTCGACTACGAGCAGTACTTC. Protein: CSVEPVGTVDYEQYF.

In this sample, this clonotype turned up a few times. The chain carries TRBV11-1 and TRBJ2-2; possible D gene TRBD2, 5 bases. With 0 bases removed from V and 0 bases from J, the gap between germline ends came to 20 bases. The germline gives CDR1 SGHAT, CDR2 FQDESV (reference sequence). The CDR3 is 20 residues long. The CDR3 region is CASSLAKGGPYTSNTGELFF. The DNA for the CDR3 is TGTGCCAGCAGCTTAGCCAAAGGCGGGCCCTATACTTCGAACACCGGGGAGCTGTTTTTT.

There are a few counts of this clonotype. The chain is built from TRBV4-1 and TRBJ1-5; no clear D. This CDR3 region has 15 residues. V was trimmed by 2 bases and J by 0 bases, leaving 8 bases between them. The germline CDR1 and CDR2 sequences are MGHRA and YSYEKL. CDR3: CASSQYWTSNQPQHF. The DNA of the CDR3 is TGCGCCAGCAGCCAATACTGGACTAGCAATCAGCCCCAGCATTTT.

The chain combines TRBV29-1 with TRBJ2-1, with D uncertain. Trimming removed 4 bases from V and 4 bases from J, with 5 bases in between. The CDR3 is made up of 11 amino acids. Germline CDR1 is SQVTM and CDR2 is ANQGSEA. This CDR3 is CSVGWYNEQFF. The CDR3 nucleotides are TGCAGCGTTGGTTGGTACAATGAGCAGTTCTTC.

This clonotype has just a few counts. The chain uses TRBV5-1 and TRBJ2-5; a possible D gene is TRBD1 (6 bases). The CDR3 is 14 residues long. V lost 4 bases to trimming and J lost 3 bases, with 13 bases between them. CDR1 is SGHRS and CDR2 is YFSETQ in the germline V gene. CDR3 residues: CASSRRTAEETQYF. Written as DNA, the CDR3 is TGCGCCAGCAGCCGCCGGACAGCAGAAGAGACCCAGTACTTC.